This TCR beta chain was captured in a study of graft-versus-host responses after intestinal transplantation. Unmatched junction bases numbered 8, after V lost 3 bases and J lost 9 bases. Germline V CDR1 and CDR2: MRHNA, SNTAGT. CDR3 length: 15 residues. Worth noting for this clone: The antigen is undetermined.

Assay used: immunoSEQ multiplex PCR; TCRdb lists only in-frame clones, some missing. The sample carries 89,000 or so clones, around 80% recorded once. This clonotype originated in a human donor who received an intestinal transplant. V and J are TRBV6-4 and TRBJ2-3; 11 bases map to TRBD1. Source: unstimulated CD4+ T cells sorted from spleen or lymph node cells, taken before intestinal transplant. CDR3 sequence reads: CASSEQGQGVETQYF. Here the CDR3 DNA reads TGTGCCAGCAGTGAGCAGGGACAGGGGGTGGAGACGCAGTATTTT.